This TCR beta chain appears in the sequencing data of a study of PD-1 blockade in classical Hodgkin lymphoma. Whole-study findings and limits: Complete responders possessed baseline diversity comparable to newly diagnosed patients. Patients excluded were those beginning nivolumab under 1 year after ASCT.

Noted time point: cycle 4 day 1 (C4D1), after less than 7 weeks of nivolumab. All trial patients relapsed after autologous stem cell transplantation. V gave up 0 bases and J gave up 2 bases; unmatched junction bases: 5. Germline V CDR1 and CDR2: SGDLS, YYNGEE. The CDR3 length is 15 residues. A word on this clone: Its matching antigen is unknown.

Clones were read by immunoSEQ multiplex PCR, and TCRdb kept only the in-frame ones, dropping some. Among 64,000 or so clones listed, around 90% were seen once. The chain employs TRBV9 and TRBJ2-7, with 7 nucleotides matching TRBD1. This clonotype originated in a human donor with classical Hodgkin lymphoma. The sequencing used peripheral blood mononuclear cells (PBMCs), collected before the fourth cycle of nivolumab. The CDR3 loop reads CASSVETGTAYEQYF. The CDR3 nucleotides are TGTGCCAGCAGCGTAGAAACCGGGACAGCCTACGAGCAGTACTTC.